The text below deals with one T cell receptor beta chain. Researchers ran the PCR with 60 Vbeta and 13 Jbeta primers. Sequencing used immunoSEQ multiplex PCR; TCRdb keeps in-frame clones, though not all of them. Its listing shows 40,000 or so clones. The CDR3 is 15 residues long. The germline V gene encodes CDR1 KGHSH and CDR2 LQKENI. Trimming pared 3 bases from V and 3 bases from J, leaving 14 bases between. The sample originates from a study of cytomegalovirus exposure and HLA in healthy donors. This TCR came from a male donor in good health and CMV-seronegative. The chain recombines TRBV18 with TRBJ1-1; D remains ambiguous. Material: PBMCs. CDR3 loop: CASSPRAERDTEAFF. CDR3 DNA sequence: TGTGCCAGCTCACCGCGGGCCGAGAGGGACACTGAAGCTTTCTTT.